This TCR beta chain was observed in a study of cytomegalovirus exposure and HLA in healthy donors. Overall study results and limits: Later on, a genetic analysis was performed. It linked a missense variant in DCLRE1C with V- and J-gene trimming of TCR beta.

Details on this clone: The antigen remains unidentified.

The trim removed 5 bases at V and 1 base at J, leaving 8 bases unmatched. The CDR3 runs to 15 residues. The germline CDR1 and CDR2 sequences are SEHNR and FQNEAQ (reference sequence). Primers included in the PCR were 60 Vbeta and 13 Jbeta primers. Sequenced by immunoSEQ multiplex PCR; TCRdb stores in-frame clones only, minus some. The table records 70,000 to 100,000 clones, 75% to 85% of them present only once. The J gene is TRBJ2-7, the V gene TRBV7-9; 7 bases agree with TRBD1. The sequencing sample was made of PBMCs. The origin of this receptor is a man in his fifties or sixties in good health and CMV-seropositive. As DNA, the CDR3 is TGTGCCAGCAGCCCTCAACAGGGGAGTTCCTACGAGCAGTACTTC. Its protein product is CASSPQQGSSYEQYF.